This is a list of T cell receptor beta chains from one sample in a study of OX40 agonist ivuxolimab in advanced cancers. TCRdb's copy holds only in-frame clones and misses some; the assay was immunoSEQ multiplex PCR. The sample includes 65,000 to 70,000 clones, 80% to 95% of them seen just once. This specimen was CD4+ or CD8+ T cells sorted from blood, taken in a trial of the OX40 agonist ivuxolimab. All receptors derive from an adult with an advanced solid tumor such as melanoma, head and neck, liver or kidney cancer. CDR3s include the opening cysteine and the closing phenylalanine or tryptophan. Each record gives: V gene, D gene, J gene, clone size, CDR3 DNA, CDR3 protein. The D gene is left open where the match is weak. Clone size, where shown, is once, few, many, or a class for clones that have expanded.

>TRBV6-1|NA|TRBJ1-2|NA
TGTGCCAGCAGTGAAGCGGTTGGCTACACCTTC
CASSEAVGYTF
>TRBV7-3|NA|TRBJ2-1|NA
TGTGCCAGCAGCTTAAAGCCGCGACTCGAAGGAAGCCATGAGCAGTTCTTC
CASSLKPRLEGSHEQFF
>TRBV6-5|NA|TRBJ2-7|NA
TGTGCCAGCAGTTACGGGCGGGAATGGAACGAGCAGTACTTC
CASSYGREWNEQYF
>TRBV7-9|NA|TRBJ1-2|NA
TGTGCCAGCAGCTTAGCGACCGGGACCGGGACTGCGAGCTATGGCTACACCTTC
CASSLATGTGTASYGYTF
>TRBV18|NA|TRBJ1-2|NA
TGTGCCAGCTCACCGGGGAACACGATGCAAGGCTATGGCTACACCTTC
CASSPGNTMQGYGYTF
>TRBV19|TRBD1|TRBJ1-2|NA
TGTGCCAGTAGTACCCGGACAGGGTTGAACTATGGCTACACCTTC
CASSTRTGLNYGYTF
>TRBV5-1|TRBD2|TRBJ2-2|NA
TGCGCCAGCAGCTTTACTAGCGGGAGTGGTACCGGGGAGCTGTTTTTT
CASSFTSGSGTGELFF
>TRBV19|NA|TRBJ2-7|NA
TGTGCCAGTAGTATATCATCTGAGTACGAGCAGTACTTC
CASSISSEYEQYF
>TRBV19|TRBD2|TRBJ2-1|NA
TGTGCCAGTAGTTCCTTGAGCGGGAGGGGTTACAATGAGCAGTTCTTC
CASSSLSGRGYNEQFF
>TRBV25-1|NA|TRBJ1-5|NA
TGTGCCAGCAGTGAGAGTGGCGTTCAGCCCCAGCATTTT
CASSESGVQPQHF
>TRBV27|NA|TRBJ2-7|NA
TGTGCCAGCAGCCAGTACGAGCAGTACTTC
CASSQYEQYF
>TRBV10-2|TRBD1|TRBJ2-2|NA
TGCGCCAGCAGGGGGACAGCGAACACCGGGGAGCTGTTTTTT
CASRGTANTGELFF
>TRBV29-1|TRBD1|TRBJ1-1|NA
TGCAGCGTCACGGACAGGGCGGACACTGAAGCTTTCTTT
CSVTDRADTEAFF
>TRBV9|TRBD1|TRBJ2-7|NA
TGTGCCAGCAGCGTAGCGGCCAGGGGGATGGACGAGCAGTACTTC
CASSVAARGMDEQYF
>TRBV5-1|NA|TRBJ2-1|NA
TGCGCCAGCAGCTTGGAACCTAGTTTTGGGCCGGGATTAGACAATGAGCAGTTCTTC
CASSLEPSFGPGLDNEQFF
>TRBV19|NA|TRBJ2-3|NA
TGTGCCAGTACAGGGTTGGCTGGCACAGATACGCAGTATTTT
CASTGLAGTDTQYF
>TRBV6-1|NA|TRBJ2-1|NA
TGTGCCAGCAGTCCCGGGACTGGTACAGGTGAGCAGTTCTTC
CASSPGTGTGEQFF
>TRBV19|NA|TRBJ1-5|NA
TGTGCCAGTAGTCCCGGACTCTCCCGAAACAATCAGCCCCAGCATTTT
CASSPGLSRNNQPQHF
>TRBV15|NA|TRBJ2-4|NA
TGTGCCACCAGCACAGAGGGCACAAACATTCAGTACTTC
CATSTEGTNIQYF
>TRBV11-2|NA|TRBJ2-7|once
TGTGCCAGCAGCCCACTTTCGAGCTACGAGCAGTACTTC
CASSPLSSYEQYF
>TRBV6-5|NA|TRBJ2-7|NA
TGTGCCAGCAGTTACTCCCAGTTGGTCGAGCAGTACTTC
CASSYSQLVEQYF
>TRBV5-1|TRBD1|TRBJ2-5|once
TGCGCCAGCAGCTTTCCCAGGACAGGTGGGGAGACCCAGTACTTC
CASSFPRTGGETQYF
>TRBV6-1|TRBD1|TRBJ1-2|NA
TGTGCCAGCAGGTTGGAGTCACAGGGGATCCATGGCTACACCTTC
CASRLESQGIHGYTF
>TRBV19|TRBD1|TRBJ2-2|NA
TGTGCCAGTAGTACCCCGACAGGGTGGAACACCGGGGAGCTGTTTTTT
CASSTPTGWNTGELFF
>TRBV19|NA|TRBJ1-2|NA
TGTGCCAGTGGGCGAGGGGGGCTGTGGAGTGGCTACACCTTC
CASGRGGLWSGYTF
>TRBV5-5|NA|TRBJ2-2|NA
TGTGCCAGCAGCTTGGTGGCGCGAGCTAACACCGGGGAGCTGTTTTTT
CASSLVARANTGELFF
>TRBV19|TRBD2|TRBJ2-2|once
TGTGCCAGTCTAAGCGGGAGTAGGTACGGCGGGGAGCTGTTTTTT
CASLSGSRYGGELFF
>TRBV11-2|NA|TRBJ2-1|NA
TGTGCCAGCAGCTTCTCCTACAATGAGCAGTTCTTC
CASSFSYNEQFF
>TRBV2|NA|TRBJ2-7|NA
TGTGCCAGCAGCACAACCTACGAGCAGTACTTC
CASSTTYEQYF
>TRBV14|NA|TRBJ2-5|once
TGTGCCAGCAGCCAAGCAGGAGGTTTCAGCGGAAGGTGGGTCGAGACCCAGTACTTC
CASSQAGGFSGRWVETQYF
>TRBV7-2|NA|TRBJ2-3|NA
TGTGCCAGCGGAGGGGGCGGGGACGGCACAGATACGCAGTATTTT
CASGGGGDGTDTQYF
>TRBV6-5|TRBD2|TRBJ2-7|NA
TGTGCCAGCACCAAAGGACTAGCGGGAGTTTACGAGCAGTACTTC
CASTKGLAGVYEQYF
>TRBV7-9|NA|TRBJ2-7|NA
TGTGCCAGCAGCCCGGGACGGAATATCGCCCTATTCTCCTACGAGCAGTACTTC
CASSPGRNIALFSYEQYF
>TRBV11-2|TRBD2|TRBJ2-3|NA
TGTGCCAGCAGCTTAGGTTTTGGTGCTAGCGGGACCCGCACAGATACGCAGTATTTT
CASSLGFGASGTRTDTQYF
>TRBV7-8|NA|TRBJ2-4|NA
TGTGCCAGCAGCTTACCCCAGCGGCTAGGGGGGTCCAAAAACATTCAGTACTTC
CASSLPQRLGGSKNIQYF
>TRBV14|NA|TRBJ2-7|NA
TGTGCCAGCAGCCAAGAGCCCAGATACGAGCAGTACTTC
CASSQEPRYEQYF
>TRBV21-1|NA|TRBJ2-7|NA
TGTGCCAGCAGCAATCGGAACGGAAGACAGGGTTGCAACGAGCAGTACTTC
CASSNRNGRQGCNEQYF
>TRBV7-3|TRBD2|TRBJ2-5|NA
TGTGCCAGCAGCACCGGGACTAGCGGGGAAGAGACCCAGTACTTC
CASSTGTSGEETQYF
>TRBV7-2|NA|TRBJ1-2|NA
TGTGCCAGCAGCCGAGACAGGCTATACTCGTATGGCTACACCTTC
CASSRDRLYSYGYTF
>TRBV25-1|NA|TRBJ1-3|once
TGTGCCAGCAGTGACAACAGACTCTCTGGAAACACCATATATTTT
CASSDNRLSGNTIYF
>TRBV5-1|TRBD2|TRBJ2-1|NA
TGCGCCAGCAGCGGCCCCCTAGCGGGAGGGGGGAATGAGCAGTTCTTC
CASSGPLAGGGNEQFF
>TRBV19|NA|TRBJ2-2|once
TGTGCCAGTATCAACTTAACCGGGACTAACACCGGGGAGCTGTTTTTT
CASINLTGTNTGELFF
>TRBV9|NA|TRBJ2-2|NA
TGTGCCAGCAGCGTACGCGGAAACACCGGGGAGCTGTTTTTT
CASSVRGNTGELFF